Reported below is one TCR beta chain. Its specificity is not known. This sample was taken from a study of T cell responses to AZD1222 COVID-19 vaccine. Study results and caveats: Variant regions that are unmutated are reportedly the target of nearly half of spike-specific TCRs. Elevations in Spike-specific TCR breadth and depth followed administration of two AZD1222 doses.

The method was immunoSEQ multiplex PCR; TCRdb's version includes in-frame clones alone and lacks a portion of them. The sample has fewer than 200,000 clones; around 94% are singletons. This CDR3 has 16 amino acids. Losses at the gene ends were 4 bases for V and 4 bases for J; bases not matched to a gene: 8. Germline CDR1 and CDR2: LNHDA and SQIVND (reference sequence). The clonotype originates from an adult in good health. Specimen: peripheral blood, collected on day 0 of AZD1222 vaccination. The chain carries TRBV19 and TRBJ1-5; the match to TRBD1 covers 9 bases. CDR3 sequence: CASSNLGTGSNQPQHF. The CDR3 DNA is TGTGCCAGTAGTAATCTAGGGACAGGGTCGAATCAGCCCCAGCATTTT.